The 22 T cell receptor beta chains below were found in one sample sequenced in a study of blood T cells in healthy people across ages. Primed by a sample-barcoded 5' primer and a J-beta primer mix, a second PCR proceeded for roughly 6 to 12 cycles. TCRdb reanalysed the 5' RACE reads using MiXCR and keeps one entry per CDR3 protein. The repertoire has 1.4 million or so distinct CDR3 sequences, approximately 39% of them found once; the top ten carry over 3.5%. Sequenced sample: blood. The receptor source for this set is a woman between 18 and 29 years old in good health.

V gene TRBV25-1 combines with J gene TRBJ1-1; unclear D gene. The V gene lost 9 bases and the J gene lost 3 bases, with 14 bases spanning the gap. CDR1 and CDR2 from the germline V gene are MGHDK and SYGVNS. The CDR3 is made up of 13 amino acids. CDR3 loop: CASLHDPDTEAFF. CDR3 coding DNA: TGTGCCAGTTTACATGATCCCGACACTGAAGCTTTCTTT. The full variable domain, with the rest looked up from reference TRBV25-1 and TRBJ1-1, is EADIYQTPRYLVIGTGKKITLECSQTMGHDKMYWYQQDPGMELHLIHYSYGVNSTEKGDLSSESTVSRIRTEHFPLTLESARPSHTSQYLCASLHDPDTEAFFGQGTRLTVV.

With regard to this clonotype: One end of the junction varies from germline; a read error may be responsible. CDR3: CASSSPYDNEQFF. CDR3 DNA sequence: TGTGCCAGTAGCTCCCCCTACGACAATGAGCAGTTCTTC. V gene TRBV7-9 combines with J gene TRBJ2-1; D call uncertain. The CDR3 is made up of 13 amino acids. In germline, CDR1 is SEHNR, CDR2 FQNEAQ (reference sequence). The whole variable domain, remainder taken from reference TRBV7-9 and TRBJ2-1, is DTGVSQNPRHKITKRGQNVTFRCDPISEHNRLYWYRQTLGQGPEFLTYFQNEAQLEKSRLLSDRFSAERPKGSFSTLEIQRTEQGDSAMYLCASSSPYDNEQFFGPGTRLTVL.

The gene calls are TRBV18 and TRBJ2-1, with 7 bases aligning to TRBD1. V shed 3 bases, J shed 5 bases, and the junction held 4 bases outside the gene matches. CDR3 length: 14 amino acids. Germline V lookup: CDR1 KGHSH, CDR2 LQKENI. CDR3 DNA sequence: TGTGCCAGCTCACCCCAGACAGGGAACAATGAGCAGTTCTTC. Amino acid sequence: CASSPQTGNNEQFF.

V and J are TRBV11-2 and TRBJ2-5; D might be TRBD2 (6 bases). Trimming took 2 bases from V and 5 from J, leaving 12 bases between them. The CDR3 is made up of 14 amino acids. Per germline, CDR1 SGHAT and CDR2 FQNNGV. The chain's CDR3 is CASSLSLAKETQYF. CDR3 DNA: TGTGCCAGCAGCTTATCCCTAGCGAAGGAGACCCAGTACTTC.

The V gene is TRBV4-3, the J gene TRBJ1-2; no definite D call. CDR1 and CDR2 from the germline V gene are LGHNA and YSLEER. This CDR3 comprises 16 residues. Trimming removed 0 bases at V and 4 bases at J, with 15 bases between. The CDR3, as DNA: TGCGCCAGCAGCCAAGATTTTTCCAGCTTGCCCTATGGCTACACCTTC. Protein sequence: CASSQDFSSLPYGYTF.

The chain carries TRBV15 and TRBJ2-7; 8 bases line up with TRBD1. Trimming at V came to 2 bases and at J to 5 bases, leaving 5 bases not matched to a gene. This CDR3 comprises 14 residues. Germline V CDR1 and CDR2: LNHNV, YYDKDF (reference sequence). Here the CDR3 DNA reads TGTGCCACCAGCAGACAGGGGGCTTTCGACGAGCAGTACTTC. This gives the protein CATSRQGAFDEQYF.

The chain is built from TRBV10-3 and TRBJ1-2; D is uncertain. Germline CDR1 ENHRY, CDR2 SYGVKD. Trimming stripped 11 bases from V and 4 bases from J, with 14 bases between. There are 12 residues in the CDR3. The DNA for the CDR3 is TGTGCCGCCGGAACCGGGATCTATGGCTACACCTTC. It encodes CAAGTGIYGYTF.

The J gene is TRBJ2-7, the V gene TRBV12-3 or TRBV12-4; no clear D gene. The CDR3 is 13 amino acids. Trimming shortened V by 6 bases and J by 3 bases, and 12 bases separated the two germline ends. CDR3 nucleotide sequence: TGTGCCAGCAGCGAACTCCTAGACTACGAGCAGTACTTC. Encoded protein: CASSELLDYEQYF.

Notes on this clonotype: Compared with germline, one end of the junction differs, possibly owing to a read error. The rearrangement uses TRBV18 and TRBJ2-1, with D perhaps matching TRBD2 (5 bases). The CDR3 spans 16 residues. In germline, CDR1 is KGHSH, CDR2 LQKENI. CDR3 nucleotides: TGCGCCAGCTCTCTGGGCGTTGGCTCCTTGAGGGATGAGCAGTTCTTC. Its protein is CASSLGVGSLRDEQFF.

The chain couples TRBV5-1 to TRBJ1-2; 8 nucleotides line up with TRBD1. The V and J ends lost 0 bases and 1 base, in that order; junction bases with no gene match: 11. There are 18 residues in the CDR3. Germline V CDR1 and CDR2: SGHRS, YFSETQ. Written as DNA, the CDR3 is TGCGCCAGCAGCTTGGCGGGACAGGCCGATGCATTTAACTATGGCTACACCTTC. It specifies CASSLAGQADAFNYGYTF.

V gene TRBV3-1 combines with J gene TRBJ2-2; D is perhaps TRBD2 (5 bases). Germline V lookup: CDR1 LGHDT, CDR2 YNNKEL (reference sequence). The CDR3 is made up of 15 amino acids. Deletions cut 4 bases from V and 9 bases from J, with 18 bases between. The CDR3 DNA reads as TGTGCCAGCAGCCGAGGACTTGGATGGGAGCGGGAGCTGTTTTTT. Protein sequence: CASSRGLGWERELFF.

The rearrangement links TRBV5-1 to TRBJ1-4; a weak D match, TRBD1 (5 bases). CDR1 is SGHRS, CDR2 YFSETQ, per germline. The CDR3 is 14 amino acids. Trimming took off 4 bases at V and 8 bases at J, with 15 bases between the two ends. The CDR3 nucleotides are TGCGCCAGCAGCCCGACAGCGCGAGGCGAAAAACTGTTTTTT. As protein: CASSPTARGEKLFF. Variable domain in full (rest from reference TRBV5-1 and TRBJ1-4): KAGVTQTPRYLIKTRGQQVTLSCSPISGHRSVSWYQQTPGQGLQFLFEYFSETQRNKGNFPGRFSGRQFSNSRSEMNVSTLELGDSALYLCASSPTARGEKLFFGSGTQLSVL.

V is TRBV20-1 and J is TRBJ2-1, with 9 bases aligning to TRBD1. Trimming cost V 4 bases and J 10 bases; bases outside gene matches: 14. The germline gives CDR1 DFQATT, CDR2 SNEGSKA (reference sequence). The CDR3 spans 15 residues. Here the CDR3 reads CSATVWDRAAYEQFF. CDR3 nucleotides: TGCAGTGCTACCGTGTGGGACAGGGCTGCCTACGAGCAGTTCTTC.

The CDR3: CASSPLGRGANVLTF. CDR3 sequence (DNA): TGCGCCAGCAGCCCTCTAGGACGCGGGGCCAACGTCCTGACTTTC. The chain employs TRBV5-1 and TRBJ2-6; D gene unclear. The CDR3 consists of 15 residues. V was trimmed by 4 bases and J by 4 bases, leaving 12 bases between them. Per the germline V gene, CDR1 is SGHRS and CDR2 is YFSETQ.

The chain is built from TRBV10-2 and TRBJ2-5, with TRBD2 identical over 10 bases. The V gene's germline CDR1 is WSHSY and CDR2 SAAADI. V shed 0 bases and J 3 bases; nucleotides not matched to a gene: 1. The CDR3 is 15 amino acids. CDR3 region: CASSESTSGEETQYF. The DNA of the CDR3 is TGCGCCAGCAGTGAGTCCACTAGCGGGGAAGAGACCCAGTACTTC.

CDR3 DNA: TGTGCCAGCATCCCCAGGATCGTCACTGAAGCTTTCTTT. Residues: CASIPRIVTEAFF. The rearrangement joins TRBV28 to TRBJ1-1, with D unclear. CDR3 size: 13 residues. V shed 7 bases and J shed 4 bases, with 13 bases lying between them. CDR1 and CDR2 (germline): MDHEN, SYDVKM.

This clonotype was seen a few times. The chain recombines TRBV18 with TRBJ2-5, with D unclear. The J call may be in error: the DNA end matches TRBJ2-7 better. The CDR3 covers 16 residues. Germline V gene data show CDR1 as KGHSH and CDR2 as LQKENI. The CDR3 protein is CASSPKGFRGFYEQYF. CDR3 sequence (DNA): TGTGCCAGCTCACCAAAGGGATTCCGAGGCTTTTACGAGCAGTACTTC.

CDR3 region: CASSPSQVRGGEVDTQYF. For the CDR3, the DNA is TGTGCCAGCAGTCCCTCCCAGGTTAGGGGGGGGGAAGTTGATACGCAGTATTTT. V is TRBV28 and J is TRBJ2-3, with D possibly TRBD2 on 7 matching bases. The CDR3 totals 18 residues. CDR1 and CDR2 (germline): MDHEN, SYDVKM. V lost 5 bases, J lost 6 bases, and 27 bases lay in between. Based on the CDR3 plus reference TRBV28 and TRBJ2-3, the full variable domain is DVKVTQSSRYLVKRTGEKVFLECVQDMDHENMFWYRQDPGLGLRLIYFSYDVKMKEKGDIPEGYSVSREKKERFSLILESASTNQTSMYLCASSPSQVRGGEVDTQYFGPGTRLTVL.

The CDR3 sequence is CASSLAVGYYSNQPQHF. The CDR3 DNA follows: TGTGCCAGCAGCTTAGCCGTGGGATATTATAGCAATCAGCCCCAGCATTTT. This chain joins TRBV7-9 and TRBJ1-5; D not certain. The CDR3 contains 17 residues. Trimming pared 0 bases from V and 0 bases from J, leaving 12 bases between. CDR1 is SEHNR and CDR2 is FQNEAQ in the germline V gene (reference sequence). The full variable domain, rest sourced from reference TRBV7-9 and TRBJ1-5, is DTGVSQNPRHKITKRGQNVTFRCDPISEHNRLYWYRQTLGQGPEFLTYFQNEAQLEKSRLLSDRFSAERPKGSFSTLEIQRTEQGDSAMYLCASSLAVGYYSNQPQHFGDGTRLSIL.

The chain employs TRBV7-9 and TRBJ2-1; TRBD1 or TRBD2 may be the D gene (5 bases each). Trimming removed 4 bases from V and 3 bases from J, with 10 bases in between. CDR1 SEHNR and CDR2 FQNEAQ come from the germline V gene (reference sequence). The CDR3 has 14 amino acids. In DNA form, the CDR3 reads TGTGCCAGCAGCTCGGGACCTGACTACAATGAGCAGTTCTTC. This codes for CASSSGPDYNEQFF.

This clonotype was found a few times. The genes are TRBV4-1 and TRBJ2-1, with TRBD2 matching 9 bases. Trimming at V came to 3 bases and at J to 2 bases, leaving 8 bases not matched to a gene. The CDR3 loop spans 17 amino acids. Germline lookup yields CDR1 MGHRA and CDR2 YSYEKL. CDR3 amino acids: CASSQPRAGGPYNEQFF. The CDR3 nucleotides read TGCGCCAGCAGCCAGCCGAGAGCGGGGGGACCCTACAATGAGCAGTTCTTC.

The sample holds a few counts of this clonotype. The chain uses TRBV20-1 and TRBJ1-5; a weak D match, TRBD1 (5 bases). V dropped 4 bases and J dropped 7 bases, with 23 bases sitting between them. CDR1 and CDR2 from the germline V gene are DFQATT and SNEGSKA (reference sequence). This CDR3 spans 16 amino acids. In nucleotides, the CDR3 is TGCAGTGCTAAGGGGAGATTGGGCAGCCTAGGGCAGCCCCAGCATTTT. It codes for CSAKGRLGSLGQPQHF.